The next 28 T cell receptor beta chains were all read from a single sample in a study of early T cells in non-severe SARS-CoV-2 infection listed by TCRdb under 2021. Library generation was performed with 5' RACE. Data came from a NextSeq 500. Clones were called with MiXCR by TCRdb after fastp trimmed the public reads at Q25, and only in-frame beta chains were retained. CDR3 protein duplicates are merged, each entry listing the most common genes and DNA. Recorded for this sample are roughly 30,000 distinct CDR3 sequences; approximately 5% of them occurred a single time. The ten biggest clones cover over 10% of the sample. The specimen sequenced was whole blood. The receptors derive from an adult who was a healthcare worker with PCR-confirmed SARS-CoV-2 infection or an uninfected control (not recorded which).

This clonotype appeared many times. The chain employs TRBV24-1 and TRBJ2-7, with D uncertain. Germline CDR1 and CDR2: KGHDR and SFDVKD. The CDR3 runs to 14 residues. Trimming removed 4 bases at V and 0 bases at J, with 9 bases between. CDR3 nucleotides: TGTGCCACCAGTGACTCCGGGCGCTCCTACGAGCAGTACTTC. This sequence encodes CATSDSGRSYEQYF.

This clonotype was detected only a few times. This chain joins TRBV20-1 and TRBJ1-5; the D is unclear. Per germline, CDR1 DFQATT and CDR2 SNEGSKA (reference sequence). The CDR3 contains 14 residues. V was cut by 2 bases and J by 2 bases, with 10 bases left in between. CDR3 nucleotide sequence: TGCAGTGCTAGAAGGGAGGTAGGCAATCAGCCCCAGCATTTT. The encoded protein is CSARREVGNQPQHF.

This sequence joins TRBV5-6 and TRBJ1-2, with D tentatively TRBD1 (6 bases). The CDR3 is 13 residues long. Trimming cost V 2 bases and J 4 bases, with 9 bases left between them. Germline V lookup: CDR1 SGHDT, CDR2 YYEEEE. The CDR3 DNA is TGTGCCAGCAGCTTTGGCAGGGGCTATGGCTACACCTTC. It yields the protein CASSFGRGYGYTF.

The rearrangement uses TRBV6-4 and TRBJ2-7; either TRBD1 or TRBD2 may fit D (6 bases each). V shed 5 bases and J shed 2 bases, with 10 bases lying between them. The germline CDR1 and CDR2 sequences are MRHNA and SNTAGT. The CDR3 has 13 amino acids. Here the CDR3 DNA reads TGTGCCAGCAGTCAGGGGAGGCCCTACGAGCAGTACTTC. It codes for CASSQGRPYEQYF.

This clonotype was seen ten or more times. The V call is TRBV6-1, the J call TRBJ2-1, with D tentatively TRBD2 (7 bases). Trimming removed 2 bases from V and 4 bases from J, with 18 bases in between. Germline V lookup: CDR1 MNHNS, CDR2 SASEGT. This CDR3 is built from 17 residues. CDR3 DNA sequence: TGTGCCAGCAGTGAATACCCTAGGGGGGGGTCATACAATGAGCAGTTCTTC. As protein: CASSEYPRGGSYNEQFF.

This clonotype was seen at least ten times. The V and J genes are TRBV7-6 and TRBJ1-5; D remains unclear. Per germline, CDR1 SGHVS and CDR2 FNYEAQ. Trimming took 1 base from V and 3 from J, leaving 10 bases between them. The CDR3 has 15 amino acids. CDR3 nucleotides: TGTGCCAGCAGCTTAGGGTCGGACGCCAATCAGCCCCAGCATTTT. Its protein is CASSLGSDANQPQHF.

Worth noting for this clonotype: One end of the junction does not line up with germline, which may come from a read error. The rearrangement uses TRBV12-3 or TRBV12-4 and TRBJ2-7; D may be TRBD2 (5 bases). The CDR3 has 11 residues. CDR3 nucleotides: TGTGCCAACAGTTCGGGGTACGAGCAGTACTTC. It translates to CANSSGYEQYF.

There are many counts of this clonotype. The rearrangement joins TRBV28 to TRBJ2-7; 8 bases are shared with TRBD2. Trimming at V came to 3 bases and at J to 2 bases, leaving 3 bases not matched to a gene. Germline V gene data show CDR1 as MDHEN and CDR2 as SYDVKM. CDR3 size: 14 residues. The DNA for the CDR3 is TGTGCCAGCAGTTTGCTAGCGGGTACCTACGAGCAGTACTTC. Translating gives CASSLLAGTYEQYF.

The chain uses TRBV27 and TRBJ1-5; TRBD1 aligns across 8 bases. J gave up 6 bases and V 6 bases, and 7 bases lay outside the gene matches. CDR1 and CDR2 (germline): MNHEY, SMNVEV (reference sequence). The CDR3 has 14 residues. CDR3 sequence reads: CASSSGGHSQPQHF. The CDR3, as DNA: TGTGCCAGCAGCTCAGGGGGCCATAGTCAGCCCCAGCATTTT.

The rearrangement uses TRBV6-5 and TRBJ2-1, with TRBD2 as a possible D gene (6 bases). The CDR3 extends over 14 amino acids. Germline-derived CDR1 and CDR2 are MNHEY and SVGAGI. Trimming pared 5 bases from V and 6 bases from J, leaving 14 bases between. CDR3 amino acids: CASSTPGRGNEQFF. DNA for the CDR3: TGTGCCAGCAGTACCCCCGGGCGGGGCAATGAGCAGTTCTTC.

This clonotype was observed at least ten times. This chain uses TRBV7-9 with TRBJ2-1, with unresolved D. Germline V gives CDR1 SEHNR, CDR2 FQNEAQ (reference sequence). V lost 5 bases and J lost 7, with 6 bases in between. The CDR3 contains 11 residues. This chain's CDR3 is CASSPQNEQFF. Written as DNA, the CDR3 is TGTGCCAGCAGCCCCCAGAATGAGCAGTTCTTC.

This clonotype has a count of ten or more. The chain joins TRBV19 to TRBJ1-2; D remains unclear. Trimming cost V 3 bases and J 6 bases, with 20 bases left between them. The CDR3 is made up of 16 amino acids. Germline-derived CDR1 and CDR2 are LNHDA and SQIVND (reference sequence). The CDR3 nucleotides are TGTGCCAGTAGTATCATAAGAGGAGCATTGGAACATGGCTACACCTTC. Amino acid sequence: CASSIIRGALEHGYTF.

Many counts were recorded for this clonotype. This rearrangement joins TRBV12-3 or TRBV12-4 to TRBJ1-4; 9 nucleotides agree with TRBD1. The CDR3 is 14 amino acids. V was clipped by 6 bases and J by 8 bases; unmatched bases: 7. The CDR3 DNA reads TGTGCCAGCAGGAACAGGGGGCTAGGAGAAAAACTGTTTTTT. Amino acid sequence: CASRNRGLGEKLFF.

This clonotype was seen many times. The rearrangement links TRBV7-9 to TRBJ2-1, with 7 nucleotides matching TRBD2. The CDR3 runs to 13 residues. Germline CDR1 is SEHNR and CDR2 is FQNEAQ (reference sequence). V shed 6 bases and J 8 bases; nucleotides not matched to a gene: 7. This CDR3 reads CASRRAGDDEQFF. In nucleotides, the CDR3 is TGTGCCAGCAGGAGGGCGGGGGATGATGAGCAGTTCTTC.

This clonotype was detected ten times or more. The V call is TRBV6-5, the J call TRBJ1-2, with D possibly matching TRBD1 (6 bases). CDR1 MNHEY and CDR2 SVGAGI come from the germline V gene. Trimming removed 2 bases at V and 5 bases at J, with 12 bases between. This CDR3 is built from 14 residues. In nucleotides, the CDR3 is TGTGCCAGCAGTTACGGTGGACAGCCTTATGGCTACACCTTC. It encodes CASSYGGQPYGYTF.

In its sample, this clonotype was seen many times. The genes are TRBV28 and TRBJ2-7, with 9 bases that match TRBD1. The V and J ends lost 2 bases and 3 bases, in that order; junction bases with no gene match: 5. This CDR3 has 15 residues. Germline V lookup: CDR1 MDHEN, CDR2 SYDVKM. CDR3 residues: CASSLPGQGSYEQYF. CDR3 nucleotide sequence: TGTGCCAGCAGTTTACCGGGACAGGGCAGCTACGAGCAGTACTTC. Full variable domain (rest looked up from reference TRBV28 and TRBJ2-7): DVKVTQSSRYLVKRTGEKVFLECVQDMDHENMFWYRQDPGLGLRLIYFSYDVKMKEKGDIPEGYSVSREKKERFSLILESASTNQTSMYLCASSLPGQGSYEQYFGPGTRLTVT.

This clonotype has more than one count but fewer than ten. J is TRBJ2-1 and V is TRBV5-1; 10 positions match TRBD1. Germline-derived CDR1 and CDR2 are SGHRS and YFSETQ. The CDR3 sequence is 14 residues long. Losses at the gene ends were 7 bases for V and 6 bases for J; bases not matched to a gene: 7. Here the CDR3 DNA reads TGCGCCAGCGGATCGGGACAGGGGATCAATGAGCAGTTCTTC. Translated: CASGSGQGINEQFF.

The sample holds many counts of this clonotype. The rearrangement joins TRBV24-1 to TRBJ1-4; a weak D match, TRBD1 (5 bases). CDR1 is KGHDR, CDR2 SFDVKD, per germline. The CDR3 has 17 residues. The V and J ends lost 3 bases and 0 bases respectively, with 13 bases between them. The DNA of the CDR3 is TGTGCCACCAGTGATGGGATTGAGACAGCAACTAATGAAAAACTGTTTTTT. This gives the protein CATSDGIETATNEKLFF.

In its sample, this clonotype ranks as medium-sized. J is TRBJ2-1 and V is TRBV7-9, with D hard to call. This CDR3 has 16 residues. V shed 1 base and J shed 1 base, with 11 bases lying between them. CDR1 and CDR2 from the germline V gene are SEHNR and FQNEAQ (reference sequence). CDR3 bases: TGTGCCAGCAGCTTAGGGCCCCTAGGGTCCTACAATGAGCAGTTCTTC. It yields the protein CASSLGPLGSYNEQFF.

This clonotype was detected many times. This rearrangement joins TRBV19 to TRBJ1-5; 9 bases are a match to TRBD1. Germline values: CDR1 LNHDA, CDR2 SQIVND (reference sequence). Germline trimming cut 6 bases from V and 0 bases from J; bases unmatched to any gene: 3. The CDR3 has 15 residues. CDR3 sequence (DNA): TGTGCCAGTAGACGGACAGGGGATAGCAATCAGCCCCAGCATTTT. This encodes CASRRTGDSNQPQHF.

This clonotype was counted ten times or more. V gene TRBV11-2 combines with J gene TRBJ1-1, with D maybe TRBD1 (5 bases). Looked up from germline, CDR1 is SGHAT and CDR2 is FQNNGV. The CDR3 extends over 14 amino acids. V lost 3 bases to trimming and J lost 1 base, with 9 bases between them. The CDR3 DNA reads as TGTGCCAGCAGCTTTGAGCAGGGGAACACTGAAGCTTTCTTT. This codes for CASSFEQGNTEAFF.

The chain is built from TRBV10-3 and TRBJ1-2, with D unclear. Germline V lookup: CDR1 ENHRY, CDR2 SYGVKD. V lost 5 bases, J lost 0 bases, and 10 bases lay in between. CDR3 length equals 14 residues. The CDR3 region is CAISYGETNYGYTF. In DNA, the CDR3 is TGTGCCATCAGTTACGGAGAAACTAACTATGGCTACACCTTC.

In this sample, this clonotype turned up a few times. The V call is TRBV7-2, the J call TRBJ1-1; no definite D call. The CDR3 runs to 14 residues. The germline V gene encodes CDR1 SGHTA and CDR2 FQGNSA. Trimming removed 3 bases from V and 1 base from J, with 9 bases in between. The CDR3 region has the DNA TGTGCCAGCAGCTTCGGGATCTCGAACACTGAAGCTTTCTTT. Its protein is CASSFGISNTEAFF. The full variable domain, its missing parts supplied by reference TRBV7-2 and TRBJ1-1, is GAGVSQSPSNKVTEKGKDVELRCDPISGHTALYWYRQSLGQGLEFLIYFQGNSAPDKSGLPSDRFSAERTGGSVSTLTIQRTQQEDSAVYLCASSFGISNTEAFFGQGTRLTVV.

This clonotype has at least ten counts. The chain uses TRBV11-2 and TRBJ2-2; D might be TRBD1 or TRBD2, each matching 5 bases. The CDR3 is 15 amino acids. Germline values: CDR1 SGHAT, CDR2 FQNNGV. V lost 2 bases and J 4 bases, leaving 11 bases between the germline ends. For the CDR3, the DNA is TGTGCCAGCAGCTTACGGGGCGCGGGCACCGGGGAGCTGTTTTTT. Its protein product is CASSLRGAGTGELFF.

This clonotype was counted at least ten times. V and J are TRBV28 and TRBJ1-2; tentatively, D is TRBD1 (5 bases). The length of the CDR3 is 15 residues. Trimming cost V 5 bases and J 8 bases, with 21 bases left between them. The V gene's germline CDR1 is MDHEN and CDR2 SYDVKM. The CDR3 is CASSLEPDSQGGYTF. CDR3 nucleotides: TGTGCCAGCAGTCTTGAACCCGACAGCCAAGGGGGCTACACCTTC.

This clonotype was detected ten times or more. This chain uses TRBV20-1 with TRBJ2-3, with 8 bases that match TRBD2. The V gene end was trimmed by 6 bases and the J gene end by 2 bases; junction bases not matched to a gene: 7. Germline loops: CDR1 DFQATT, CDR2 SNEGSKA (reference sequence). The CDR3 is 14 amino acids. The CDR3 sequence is CSAVAGGPTDTQYF. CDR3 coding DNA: TGCAGTGCCGTTGCGGGGGGACCCACAGATACGCAGTATTTT.

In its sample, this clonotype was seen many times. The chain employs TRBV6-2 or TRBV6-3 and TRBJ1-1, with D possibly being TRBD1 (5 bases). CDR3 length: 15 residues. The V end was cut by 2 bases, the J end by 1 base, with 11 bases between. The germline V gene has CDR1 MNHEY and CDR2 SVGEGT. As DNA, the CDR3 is TGTGCCAGCAGTTACCCGACAGCTTCGAACACTGAAGCTTTCTTT. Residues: CASSYPTASNTEAFF.

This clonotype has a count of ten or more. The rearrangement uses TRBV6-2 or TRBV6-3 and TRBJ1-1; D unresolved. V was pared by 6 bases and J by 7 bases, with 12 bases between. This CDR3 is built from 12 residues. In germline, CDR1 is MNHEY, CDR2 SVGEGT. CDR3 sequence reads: CASSRLGIEAFF. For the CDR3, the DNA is TGTGCCAGCAGCCGACTCGGGATTGAAGCTTTCTTT.